These 23 T cell receptor beta chains share one sample of origin, sequenced in a study of cytomegalovirus exposure and HLA in healthy donors. Only in-frame clones appear in the TCRdb table, and some are missing; sequencing was by immunoSEQ multiplex PCR. The sample yields more than 120,000 clones, around 86% seen once. Sequencing used PBMCs. These receptors came from a man younger than 35 in good health and CMV-seropositive.

The chain is built from TRBV7-8 and TRBJ1-3; unclear D gene. Between the trimmed V and J ends, which lost 5 bases and 2 bases, there was a span of 13 bases. Germline CDR1 is SGHVS and CDR2 is FQNEAQ. The CDR3 consists of 15 residues. CDR3 sequence: CASSSRDGAGNTIYF. CDR3 sequence (DNA): TGTGCCAGCAGCAGCCGAGACGGGGCTGGAAACACCATATATTTT.

Concerning this clone itself: The junction does not match germline at one end; this may be a read error. The chain recombines TRBV18 with TRBJ1-2, with 8 bases identical to TRBD1. The germline V gene encodes CDR1 KGHSH and CDR2 LQKENI. The CDR3 contains 9 residues. The CDR3 sequence is CASSLGQGF. CDR3 nucleotide sequence: TGTGCCAGCTCACTAGGACAGGGCTTC.

The rearrangement uses TRBV30 and TRBJ1-2; 8 bases agree with TRBD1. The CDR3 totals 14 residues. After removal of 1 base from V and 8 bases from J, the junction contained 9 bases not matched to a gene. Germline V gene data show CDR1 as GTSNPN and CDR2 as SVGIG (reference sequence). Here the CDR3 reads CAWSGTGMRNGYTF. The CDR3 region has the DNA TGTGCCTGGAGTGGGACAGGGATGCGGAACGGCTACACCTTC.

The chain recombines TRBV19 with TRBJ2-7; D unclear. The CDR3 has 14 residues. Between the trimmed V and J ends, which lost 5 bases and 0 bases, there was a span of 11 bases. Per the germline V gene, CDR1 is LNHDA and CDR2 is SQIVND (reference sequence). CDR3 protein: CASSWAPNSYEQYF. DNA of the CDR3: TGTGCCAGTAGTTGGGCGCCGAACTCCTACGAGCAGTACTTC.

The V gene is TRBV27, the J gene TRBJ2-1, with 11 positions matching TRBD2. Germline V gene lookup returns CDR1 MNHEY and CDR2 SMNVEV (reference sequence). Unmatched junction bases numbered 8, after V lost 3 bases and J lost 4 bases. The CDR3 runs 17 residues. The CDR3 DNA is TGTGCCAGCAGTTTGTTAGCGGGAGGGACTAGATACAATGAGCAGTTCTTC. Translation: CASSLLAGGTRYNEQFF.

V usage is TRBV7-2 and J usage is TRBJ2-7; 16 positions match TRBD2. The length of the CDR3 is 19 residues. From germline, CDR1 is SGHTA and CDR2 FQGNSA. Trimming removed 3 bases from V and 1 base from J; junction bases left unmatched: 9. The CDR3: CASSLPFGTSGRASYEQYF. The CDR3 coding sequence is TGTGCCAGCAGCTTGCCCTTTGGGACTAGCGGGAGGGCATCCTACGAGCAGTACTTC.

The chain couples TRBV20-1 to TRBJ1-2; D remains ambiguous. This CDR3 has 11 residues. CDR1 and CDR2 (germline): DFQATT, SNEGSKA (reference sequence). The V gene lost 5 bases and the J gene lost 8 bases, with 12 bases spanning the gap. The CDR3 here is CSAADRRGYTF. CDR3 DNA sequence: TGCAGTGCTGCCGACCGGCGGGGCTACACCTTC.

The J gene is TRBJ2-1, the V gene TRBV9; D possibly corresponds to TRBD2 (5 bases). This CDR3 comprises 11 residues. The germline V and J ends were trimmed by 0 bases and 13 bases, with 8 bases remaining between them. Looked up from germline, CDR1 is SGDLS and CDR2 is YYNGEE. CDR3 amino acids: CASSVGETQFF. The CDR3 coding sequence is TGTGCCAGCAGCGTAGGGGAGACTCAGTTCTTC.

This chain joins TRBV7-9 and TRBJ2-1; unclear D gene. V dropped 7 bases and J dropped 0 bases, with 10 bases sitting between them. CDR3 size: 14 residues. In germline, CDR1 is SEHNR, CDR2 FQNEAQ (reference sequence). CDR3 residues: CASTQEASYNEQFF. CDR3 nucleotides: TGTGCCAGCACCCAAGAGGCCTCCTACAATGAGCAGTTCTTC.

This clone has just one count. V is TRBV19 and J is TRBJ2-3; a weak D match, TRBD1 (6 bases). Germline V gene data show CDR1 as LNHDA and CDR2 as SQIVND (reference sequence). There are 16 residues in the CDR3. V lost 3 bases and J 7 bases, leaving 20 bases between the germline ends. This CDR3 is CASSIVALRTAHTQYF. Written as DNA, the CDR3 is TGTGCCAGTAGTATTGTAGCCCTCAGGACAGCGCATACGCAGTATTTT.

This clone occurred once. V gene TRBV7-9 combines with J gene TRBJ1-3; perhaps TRBD1 as D (5 bases). The CDR3 has 15 amino acids. The ends were cut back, 1 base at V and 5 bases at J, with 12 bases in the middle. Germline lookup yields CDR1 SEHNR and CDR2 FQNEAQ (reference sequence). CDR3 in amino acids: CASSLGQGNRNTIYF. DNA for the CDR3: TGTGCCAGCAGCTTAGGGCAGGGAAATAGAAACACCATATATTTT.

The chain recombines TRBV7-6 with TRBJ1-2, with 7 nucleotides matching TRBD1. The CDR3 is 11 amino acids. Germline CDR1 reads SGHVS; CDR2 reads FNYEAQ. The junction had 7 bases not matched to a gene; V was cut back by 5 bases and J by 13 bases. The CDR3 region has the DNA TGTGCCAGCAGCAACAGACAGGGACTCACCTTC. The encoded protein is CASSNRQGLTF. The whole variable domain, remainder taken from reference TRBV7-6 and TRBJ1-2, is GAGVSQSPRYKVTKRGQDVALRCDPISGHVSLYWYRQALGQGPEFLTYFNYEAQQDKSGLPNDRFSAERPEGSISTLTIQRTEQRDSAMYRCASSNRQGLTFGSGTRLTVV.

This chain joins TRBV30 and TRBJ1-3; D remains ambiguous. V dropped 8 bases and J dropped 4 bases, with 9 bases sitting between them. This CDR3 is 11 amino acids long. CDR1 is GTSNPN, CDR2 SVGIG, per germline (reference sequence). CDR3 DNA: TGTGCCAGGAACAGCGGAAACACCATATATTTT. Translated: CARNSGNTIYF.

This chain uses TRBV5-1 with TRBJ2-7; TRBD1 is a possible D gene (5 bases). The V end was cut by 7 bases, the J end by 3 bases, with 14 bases between. Germline values: CDR1 SGHRS, CDR2 YFSETQ. This CDR3 spans 13 amino acids. The CDR3 here is CASAVQGNYEQYF. CDR3 nucleotide sequence: TGCGCCAGCGCGGTGCAGGGAAACTACGAGCAGTACTTC.

This clone was picked up one time. The J gene is TRBJ2-3, the V gene TRBV29-1; 11 bases are shared with TRBD2. The germline gives CDR1 SQVTM, CDR2 ANQGSEA. CDR3 length: 15 residues. With V trimmed by 1 base and J by 4 bases, 4 bases remained unmatched. As DNA, the CDR3 is TGCAGCGTTGAAGGTTTAGCGGGAGGGTCAGATACGCAGTATTTT. The encoded protein is CSVEGLAGGSDTQYF.

This chain connects TRBV2 to TRBJ2-7, with 8 bases aligning to TRBD1. V lost 7 bases and J lost 3; bases outside the gene matches: 11. Germline loops: CDR1 SNHLY, CDR2 FYNNEI. The CDR3 runs to 15 residues. In DNA form, the CDR3 reads TGTGCCAGCAAATGGGACCGGACAGGGCGCTACGAGCAGTACTTC. Amino acid sequence: CASKWDRTGRYEQYF.

The chain couples TRBV10-3 to TRBJ2-1, with 12 bases lining up with TRBD2. Trimming cost V 3 bases and J 6 bases; bases outside gene matches: 6. The CDR3 extends over 16 amino acids. From germline, CDR1 is ENHRY and CDR2 SYGVKD. The CDR3 sequence: CAISEGLAGRFNEQFF. CDR3 in DNA: TGTGCCATCAGTGAAGGACTAGCGGGGAGGTTCAATGAGCAGTTCTTC.

J is TRBJ2-3 and V is TRBV27, with 11 bases aligning to TRBD2. Per germline, CDR1 MNHEY and CDR2 SMNVEV (reference sequence). The V and J ends lost 0 bases and 0 bases, in that order; junction bases with no gene match: 17. The CDR3 totals 22 residues. The CDR3 reads CASSLSSWLAGGTKTSTDTQYF. In DNA, the CDR3 is TGTGCCAGCAGTTTATCCTCATGGCTAGCGGGGGGAACAAAAACGAGCACAGATACGCAGTATTTT.

This chain connects TRBV28 to TRBJ1-2; possibly TRBD1 for D (6 bases). This CDR3 spans 16 amino acids. The V end was cut by 6 bases, the J end by 5 bases, with 22 bases between. CDR1 and CDR2 from the germline V gene are MDHEN and SYDVKM. This chain's CDR3 is CASRTLSGGEGYGYTF. The CDR3 nucleotides read TGTGCCAGCAGAACGCTCTCGGGGGGCGAGGGGTATGGCTACACCTTC.

The V call is TRBV28, the J call TRBJ2-7; TRBD1 might be the D (6 bases). CDR3 size: 14 residues. V lost 4 bases and J 4 bases, leaving 14 bases between the germline ends. The germline gives CDR1 MDHEN, CDR2 SYDVKM. CDR3 loop: CASSSSKQGYEQYF. The CDR3 DNA sequence: TGTGCCAGCAGTTCGAGTAAACAGGGATACGAGCAGTACTTC.

This clone was found many times. V gene TRBV7-9 combines with J gene TRBJ1-6; no clear D gene. CDR3 length: 15 amino acids. In germline, CDR1 is SEHNR, CDR2 FQNEAQ (reference sequence). With 1 base removed from V and 0 bases from J, the gap between germline ends came to 4 bases. The CDR3 sequence is CASSLGSSYNSPLHF. For the CDR3, the DNA is TGTGCCAGCAGCTTAGGGAGCTCCTATAATTCACCCCTCCACTTT.

A single count supports this clone. The rearrangement links TRBV4-2 to TRBJ2-3, with D possibly being TRBD2 (6 bases). V was trimmed by 4 bases and J by 4 bases, leaving 21 bases between them. CDR1 and CDR2 (germline): LGHNA, YNFKEQ. The CDR3 is 17 amino acids. The CDR3 DNA sequence: TGTGCCAGCAGCCGGGCGGTCCGGGACTCCGGGGCAGATACGCAGTATTTT. Its protein is CASSRAVRDSGADTQYF.

This clone was observed a single time. The genes are TRBV10-1 and TRBJ2-1; 12 bases match TRBD2. The CDR3 is 15 residues long. The trim removed 2 bases at V and 6 bases at J, leaving 2 bases unmatched. Germline CDR1 is WNHNN and CDR2 is SYGVQD (reference sequence). CDR3 residues: CASSEGLAGSNEQFF. As DNA, the CDR3 is TGCGCCAGCAGTGAGGGACTAGCGGGGTCCAATGAGCAGTTCTTC.